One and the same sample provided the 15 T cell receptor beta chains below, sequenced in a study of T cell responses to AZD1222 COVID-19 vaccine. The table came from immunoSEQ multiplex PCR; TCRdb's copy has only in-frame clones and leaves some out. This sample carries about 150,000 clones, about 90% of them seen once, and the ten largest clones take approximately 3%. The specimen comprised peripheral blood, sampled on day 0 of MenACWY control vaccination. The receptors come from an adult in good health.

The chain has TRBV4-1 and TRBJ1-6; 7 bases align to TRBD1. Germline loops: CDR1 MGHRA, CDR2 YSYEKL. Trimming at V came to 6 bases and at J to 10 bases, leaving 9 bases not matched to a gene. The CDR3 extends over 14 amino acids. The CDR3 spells CASRPDREGSPLHF. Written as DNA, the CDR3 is TGCGCCAGCAGGCCCGACAGGGAAGGCTCACCCCTCCACTTT.

CDR3 sequence reads: CASSFRTDTQYF. CDR3 DNA sequence: TGTGCCAGCAGCTTCCGCACAGATACGCAGTATTTT. V and J are TRBV5-4 and TRBJ2-3; D is undetermined. CDR1 and CDR2 from the germline V gene are SGHNT and YYREEE (reference sequence). Trimming cost V 2 bases and J 1 base, with 2 bases left between them. The CDR3 runs to 12 residues.

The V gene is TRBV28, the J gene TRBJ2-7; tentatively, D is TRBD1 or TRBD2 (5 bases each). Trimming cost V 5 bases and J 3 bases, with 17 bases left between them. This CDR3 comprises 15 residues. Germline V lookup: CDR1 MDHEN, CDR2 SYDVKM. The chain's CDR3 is CASSPPGRGFYEQYF. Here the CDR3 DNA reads TGTGCCAGCAGTCCCCCGGGACGGGGATTCTACGAGCAGTACTTC.

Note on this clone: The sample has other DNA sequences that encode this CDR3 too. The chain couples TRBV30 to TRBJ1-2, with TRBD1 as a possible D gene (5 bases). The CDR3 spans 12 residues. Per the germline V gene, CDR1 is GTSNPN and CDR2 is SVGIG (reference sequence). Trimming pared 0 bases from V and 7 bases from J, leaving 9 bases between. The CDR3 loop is CAWSVGGAGYTF. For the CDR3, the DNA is TGTGCCTGGAGTGTAGGCGGGGCTGGCTACACCTTC.

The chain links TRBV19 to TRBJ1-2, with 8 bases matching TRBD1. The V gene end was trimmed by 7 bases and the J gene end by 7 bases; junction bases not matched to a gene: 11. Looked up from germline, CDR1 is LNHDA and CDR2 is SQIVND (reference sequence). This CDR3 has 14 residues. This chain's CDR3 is CASNSGGARIGYTF. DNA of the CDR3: TGTGCCAGTAATTCAGGGGGCGCAAGAATTGGCTACACCTTC.

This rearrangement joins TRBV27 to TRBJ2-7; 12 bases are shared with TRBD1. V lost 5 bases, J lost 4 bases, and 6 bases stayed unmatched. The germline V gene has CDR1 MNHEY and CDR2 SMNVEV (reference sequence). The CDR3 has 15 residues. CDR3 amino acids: CASSPRDRGQYEQYF. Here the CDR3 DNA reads TGTGCCAGCAGTCCGAGGGACAGGGGGCAGTACGAGCAGTACTTC.

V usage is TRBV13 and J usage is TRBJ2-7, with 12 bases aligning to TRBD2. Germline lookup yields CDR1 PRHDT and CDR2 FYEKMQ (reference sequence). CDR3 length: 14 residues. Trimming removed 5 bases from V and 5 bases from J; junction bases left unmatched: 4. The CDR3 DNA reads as TGTGCCAGCAGCGAGGGACTAGCGGGCCACGAGCAGTACTTC. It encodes CASSEGLAGHEQYF.

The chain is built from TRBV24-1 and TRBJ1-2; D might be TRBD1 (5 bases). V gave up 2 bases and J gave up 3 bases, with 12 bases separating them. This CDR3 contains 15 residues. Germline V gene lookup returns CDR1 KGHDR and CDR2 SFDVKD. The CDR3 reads CATSDSYPGYYGYTF. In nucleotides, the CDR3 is TGTGCCACCAGTGATTCCTACCCAGGGTACTATGGCTACACCTTC.

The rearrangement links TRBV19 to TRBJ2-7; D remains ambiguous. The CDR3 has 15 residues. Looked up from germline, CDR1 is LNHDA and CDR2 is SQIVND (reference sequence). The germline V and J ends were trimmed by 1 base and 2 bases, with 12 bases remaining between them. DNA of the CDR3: TGTGCCAGTAGTATAGGGTCAGCAAAGACCTACGAGCAGTACTTC. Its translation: CASSIGSAKTYEQYF.

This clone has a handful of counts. Here the CDR3 reads CASSHRAGGPTGELFF. The CDR3 region has the DNA TGCGCCAGCAGCCACCGAGCGGGGGGCCCCACCGGGGAGCTGTTTTTT. The gene calls are TRBV4-1 and TRBJ2-2; 9 nucleotides line up with TRBD2. V gave up 3 bases and J gave up 4 bases; unmatched junction bases: 6. Per germline, CDR1 MGHRA and CDR2 YSYEKL. The CDR3 is 16 amino acids.

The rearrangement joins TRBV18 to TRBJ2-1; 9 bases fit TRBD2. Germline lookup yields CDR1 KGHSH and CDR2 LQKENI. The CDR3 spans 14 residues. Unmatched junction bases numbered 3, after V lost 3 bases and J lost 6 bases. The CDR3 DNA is TGTGCCAGCTCACCGGGACTAGCACCCAATGAGCAGTTCTTC. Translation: CASSPGLAPNEQFF.

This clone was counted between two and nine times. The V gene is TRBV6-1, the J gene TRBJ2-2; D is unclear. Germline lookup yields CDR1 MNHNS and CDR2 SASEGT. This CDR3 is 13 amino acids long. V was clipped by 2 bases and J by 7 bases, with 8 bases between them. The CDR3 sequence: CASSETSRGELFF. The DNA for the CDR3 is TGTGCCAGCAGTGAAACCTCTCGCGGGGAGCTGTTTTTT.

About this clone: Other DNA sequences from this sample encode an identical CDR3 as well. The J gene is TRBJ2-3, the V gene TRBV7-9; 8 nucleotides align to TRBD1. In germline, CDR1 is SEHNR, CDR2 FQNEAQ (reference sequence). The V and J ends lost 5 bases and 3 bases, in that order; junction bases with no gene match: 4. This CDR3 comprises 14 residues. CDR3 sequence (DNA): TGTGCCAGCAGCAGCCGGACAGGGACAGATACGCAGTATTTT. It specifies CASSSRTGTDTQYF.

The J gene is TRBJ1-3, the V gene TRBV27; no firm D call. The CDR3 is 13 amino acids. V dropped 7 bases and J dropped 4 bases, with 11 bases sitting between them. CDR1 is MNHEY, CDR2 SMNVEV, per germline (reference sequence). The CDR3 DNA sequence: TGTGCCAGCAAGCCCGGGAACGGAAACACCATATATTTT. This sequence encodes CASKPGNGNTIYF.

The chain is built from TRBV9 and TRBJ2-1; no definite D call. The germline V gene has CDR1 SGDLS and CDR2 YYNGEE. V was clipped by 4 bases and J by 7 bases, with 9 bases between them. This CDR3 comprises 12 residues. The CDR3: CASSPAWNEQFF. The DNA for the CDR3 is TGTGCCAGCAGCCCTGCGTGGAATGAGCAGTTCTTC.